This entry concerns a single T cell receptor (beta chain). This record comes from a study of blood T cell repertoires in COVID-19. With 4 bases clipped from V and 5 bases from J, the junction kept 6 bases outside the gene matches. CDR1 is SGHRS, CDR2 YFSETQ, per germline. The CDR3 contains 16 residues. Assay used: immunoSEQ multiplex PCR; TCRdb lists only in-frame clones, some missing. The sample shows 100,000 to 150,000 clones, approximately 90% of them seen only once. The clonotype was recovered from a man between 45 and 60 years old with COVID-19, enrolled during active disease. The chain recombines TRBV5-1 with TRBJ2-5, with 15 bases matching TRBD2. The sequenced material came from peripheral blood. The CDR3 DNA is TGCGCCAGCAGCGCCGTGGGACTAGCGGGAGGTGAGACCCAGTACTTC. Its protein product is CASSAVGLAGGETQYF.